This TCR beta chain was obtained from a study of Graves' ophthalmopathy and Graves' hyperthyroidism. The wider study: Sampling took place at initial diagnosis, with peripheral blood obtained before any treatment.

The sequenced template was RNA, covering the TCR beta CDR3 region. HTBI primers were employed in first-round RT-PCR, then a second-round multiplex PCR followed. TCRdb redid the calling of the multiplex PCR reads with MiXCR, one entry per CDR3 protein. The data contain roughly 350,000 distinct CDR3 sequences, roughly 17% of them singletons. Aged 18 to 65, hyperthyroidism patients had new diagnoses of under 2 months' duration. Germline CDR1 is GTSNPN and CDR2 is SVGIG (reference sequence). The CDR3 loop spans 14 amino acids. The sample holds a few counts of this clonotype. Its antigen is unidentified. Germline and junction disagree at one end, which may indicate a read error. General study points: The model achieved 70.59% sensitivity and roughly 72% specificity for ophthalmopathy progression.

The sequencing input was peripheral blood. J is TRBJ2-4 and V is TRBV30; weak D call: TRBD2 (5 bases). This TCR was recovered from an adult woman with stable Graves' hyperthyroidism. Here the CDR3 reads CAWSRDSAKNIKYF. In DNA form, the CDR3 reads TGTGCCTGGAGTCGGGATTCGGCGAAAAACATTAAGTACTTC.